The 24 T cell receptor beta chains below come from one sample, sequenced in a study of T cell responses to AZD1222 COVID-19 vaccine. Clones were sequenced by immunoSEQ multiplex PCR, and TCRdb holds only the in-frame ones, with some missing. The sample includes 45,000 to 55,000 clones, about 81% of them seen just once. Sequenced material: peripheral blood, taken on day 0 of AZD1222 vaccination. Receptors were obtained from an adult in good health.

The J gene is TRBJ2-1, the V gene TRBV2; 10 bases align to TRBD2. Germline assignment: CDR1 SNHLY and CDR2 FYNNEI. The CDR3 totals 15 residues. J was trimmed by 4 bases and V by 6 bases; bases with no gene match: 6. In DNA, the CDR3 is TGTGCCAGCAGGGGAACTAGCGGGGCTTACAATGAGCAGTTCTTC. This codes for CASRGTSGAYNEQFF.

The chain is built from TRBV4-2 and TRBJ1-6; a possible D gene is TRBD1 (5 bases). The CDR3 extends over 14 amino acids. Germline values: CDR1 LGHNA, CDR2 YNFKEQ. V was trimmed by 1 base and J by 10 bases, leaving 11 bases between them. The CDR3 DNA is TGTGCCAGCAGCCAAGGTGGGGGGTACTCACCCCTCCACTTT. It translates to CASSQGGGYSPLHF.

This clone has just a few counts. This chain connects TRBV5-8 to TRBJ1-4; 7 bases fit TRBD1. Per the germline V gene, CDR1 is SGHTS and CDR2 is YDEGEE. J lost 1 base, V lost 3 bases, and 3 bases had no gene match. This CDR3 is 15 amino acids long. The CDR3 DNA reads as TGTGCCAGCAGCTCTACAGGGGTAACTAATGAAAAACTGTTTTTT. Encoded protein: CASSSTGVTNEKLFF.

CDR3 sequence reads: CASSLGGSTYNEQFF. The CDR3 bases are TGTGCCAGCAGCTTAGGGGGGTCGACCTACAATGAGCAGTTCTTC. The chain links TRBV7-2 to TRBJ2-1; D may be TRBD1 or TRBD2 (5 bases each). CDR3 size: 15 residues. The V gene's germline CDR1 is SGHTA and CDR2 FQGNSA. V was clipped by 1 base and J by 2 bases, with 9 bases between them.

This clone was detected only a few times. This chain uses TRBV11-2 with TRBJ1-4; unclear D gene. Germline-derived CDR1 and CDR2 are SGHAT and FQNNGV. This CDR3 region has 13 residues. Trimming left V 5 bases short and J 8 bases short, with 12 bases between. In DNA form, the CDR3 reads TGTGCCAGCAGCCCAAGTGGACCCGAAAAACTGTTTTTT. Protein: CASSPSGPEKLFF.

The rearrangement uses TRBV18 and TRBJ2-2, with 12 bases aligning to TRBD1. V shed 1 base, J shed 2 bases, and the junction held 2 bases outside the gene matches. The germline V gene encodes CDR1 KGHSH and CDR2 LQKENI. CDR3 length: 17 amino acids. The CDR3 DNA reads TGTGCCAGCTCACCACTGGGACAGGGGGCAAACACCGGGGAGCTGTTTTTT. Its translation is CASSPLGQGANTGELFF.

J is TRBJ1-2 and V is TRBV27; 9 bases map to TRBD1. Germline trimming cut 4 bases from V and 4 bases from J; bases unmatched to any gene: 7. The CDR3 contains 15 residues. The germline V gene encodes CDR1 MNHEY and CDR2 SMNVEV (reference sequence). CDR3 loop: CASSSRQGVIYGYTF. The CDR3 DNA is TGTGCCAGCAGTTCTCGACAGGGGGTGATCTATGGCTACACCTTC.

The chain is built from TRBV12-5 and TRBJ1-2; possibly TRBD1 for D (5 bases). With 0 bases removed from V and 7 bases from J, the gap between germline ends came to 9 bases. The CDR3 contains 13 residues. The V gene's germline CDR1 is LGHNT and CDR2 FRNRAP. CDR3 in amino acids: CASGLVPGGGYTF. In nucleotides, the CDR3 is TGTGCTAGTGGTTTGGTACCCGGGGGTGGCTACACCTTC.

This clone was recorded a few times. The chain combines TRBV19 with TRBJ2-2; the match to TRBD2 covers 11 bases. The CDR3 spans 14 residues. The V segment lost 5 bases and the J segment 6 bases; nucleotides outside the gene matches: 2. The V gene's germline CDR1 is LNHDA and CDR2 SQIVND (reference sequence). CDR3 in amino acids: CASSVGLAAGELFF. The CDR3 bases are TGTGCCAGTAGTGTGGGACTAGCGGCCGGGGAGCTGTTTTTT. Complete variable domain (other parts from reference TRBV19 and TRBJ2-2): DGGITQSPKYLFRKEGQNVTLSCEQNLNHDAMYWYRQDPGQGLRLIYYSQIVNDFQKGDIAEGYSVSREKKESFPLTVTSAQKNPTAFYLCASSVGLAAGELFFGEGSRLTVL.

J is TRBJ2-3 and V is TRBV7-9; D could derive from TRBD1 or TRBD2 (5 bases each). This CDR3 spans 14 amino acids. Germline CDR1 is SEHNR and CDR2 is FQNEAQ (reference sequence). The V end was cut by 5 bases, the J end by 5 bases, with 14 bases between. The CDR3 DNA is TGTGCCAGCAGCCTACTGGGACCTGGAGATACGCAGTATTTT. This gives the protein CASSLLGPGDTQYF.

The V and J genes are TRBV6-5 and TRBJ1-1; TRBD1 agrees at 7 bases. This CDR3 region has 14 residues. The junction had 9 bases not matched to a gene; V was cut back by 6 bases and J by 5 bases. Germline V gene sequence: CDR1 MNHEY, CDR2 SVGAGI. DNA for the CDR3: TGTGCCAGCAGGCAATTACAGGGGAAAACTGAAGCTTTCTTT. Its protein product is CASRQLQGKTEAFF.

CDR3 protein: CASSYRGLYGYTF. The CDR3 bases are TGTGCCAGCAGTTACAGGGGCCTCTATGGCTACACCTTC. The genes are TRBV6-2 or TRBV6-3 and TRBJ1-2, with D possibly TRBD1 on 5 matching bases. The CDR3 covers 13 residues. Germline CDR1 is MNHEY and CDR2 is SVGEGT. V lost 2 bases to trimming and J lost 4 bases, with 8 bases between them.

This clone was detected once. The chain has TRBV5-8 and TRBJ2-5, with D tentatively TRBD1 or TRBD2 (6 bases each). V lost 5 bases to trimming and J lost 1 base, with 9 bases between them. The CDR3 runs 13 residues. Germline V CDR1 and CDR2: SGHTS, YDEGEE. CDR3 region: CASSKGGQETQYF. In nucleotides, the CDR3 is TGTGCCAGCAGTAAGGGGGGCCAAGAGACCCAGTACTTC.

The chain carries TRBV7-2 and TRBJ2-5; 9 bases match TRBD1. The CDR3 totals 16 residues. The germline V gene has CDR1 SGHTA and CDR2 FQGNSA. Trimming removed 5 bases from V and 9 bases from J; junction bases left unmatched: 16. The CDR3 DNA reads TGTGCCAGCAGCCCCCCCCCGGACAGGGGTAGATTTTCCCAGTACTTC. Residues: CASSPPPDRGRFSQYF.

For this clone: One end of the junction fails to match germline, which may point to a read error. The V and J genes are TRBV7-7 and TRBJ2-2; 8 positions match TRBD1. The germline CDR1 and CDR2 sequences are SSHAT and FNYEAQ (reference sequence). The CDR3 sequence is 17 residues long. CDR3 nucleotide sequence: TGTGCTAGCAGCTTAGAAGTGACAGGGGCGAACACCGGGGAGCTGTTTTTT. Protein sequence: CASSLEVTGANTGELFF.

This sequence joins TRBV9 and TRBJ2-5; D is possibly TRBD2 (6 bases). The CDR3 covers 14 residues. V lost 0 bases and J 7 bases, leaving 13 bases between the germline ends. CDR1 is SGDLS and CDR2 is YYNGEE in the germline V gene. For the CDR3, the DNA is TGTGCCAGCAGCGTAGATGTTAGCGGTTGGACCCAGTACTTC. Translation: CASSVDVSGWTQYF.

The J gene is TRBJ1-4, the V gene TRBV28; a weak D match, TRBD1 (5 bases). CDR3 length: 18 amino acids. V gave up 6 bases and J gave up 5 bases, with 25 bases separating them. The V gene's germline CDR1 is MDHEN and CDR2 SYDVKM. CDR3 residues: CASSPDSFAGTENEKLFF. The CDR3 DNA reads TGTGCCAGCAGCCCCGACTCGTTCGCCGGGACTGAGAATGAAAAACTGTTTTTT.

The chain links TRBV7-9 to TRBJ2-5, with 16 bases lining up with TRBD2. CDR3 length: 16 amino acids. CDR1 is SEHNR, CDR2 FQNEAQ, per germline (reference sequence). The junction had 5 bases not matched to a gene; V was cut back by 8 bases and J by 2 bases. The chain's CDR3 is CASGPGLAGGQETQYF. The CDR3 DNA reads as TGTGCCAGCGGACCGGGACTAGCGGGAGGGCAAGAGACCCAGTACTTC.

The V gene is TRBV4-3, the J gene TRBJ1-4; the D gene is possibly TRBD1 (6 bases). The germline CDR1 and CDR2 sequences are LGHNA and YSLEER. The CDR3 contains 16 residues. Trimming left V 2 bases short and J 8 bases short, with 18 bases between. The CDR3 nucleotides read TGCGCCAGCAGCCAAATAGCAGGGGTTATTTGGGAAAAACTGTTTTTT. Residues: CASSQIAGVIWEKLFF.

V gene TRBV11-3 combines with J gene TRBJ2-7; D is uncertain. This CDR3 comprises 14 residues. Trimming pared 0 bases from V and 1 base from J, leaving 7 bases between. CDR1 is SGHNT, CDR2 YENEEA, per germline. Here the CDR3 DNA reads TGTGCCAGCAGCTTAGACGGGCAATCCTACGAGCAGTACTTC. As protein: CASSLDGQSYEQYF.

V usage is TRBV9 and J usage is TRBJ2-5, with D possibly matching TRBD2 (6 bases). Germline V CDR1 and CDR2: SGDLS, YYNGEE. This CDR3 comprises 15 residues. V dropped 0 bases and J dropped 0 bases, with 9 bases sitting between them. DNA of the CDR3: TGTGCCAGCAGCGTAGTGGGAGGCAACCAAGAGACCCAGTACTTC. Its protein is CASSVVGGNQETQYF.

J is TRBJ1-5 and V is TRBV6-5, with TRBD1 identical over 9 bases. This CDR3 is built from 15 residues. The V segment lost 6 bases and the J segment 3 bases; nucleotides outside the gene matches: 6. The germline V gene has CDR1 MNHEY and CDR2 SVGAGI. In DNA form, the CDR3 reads TGTGCCAGCAGGGGACAGGGATCGCTCAATCAGCCCCAGCATTTT. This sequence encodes CASRGQGSLNQPQHF.

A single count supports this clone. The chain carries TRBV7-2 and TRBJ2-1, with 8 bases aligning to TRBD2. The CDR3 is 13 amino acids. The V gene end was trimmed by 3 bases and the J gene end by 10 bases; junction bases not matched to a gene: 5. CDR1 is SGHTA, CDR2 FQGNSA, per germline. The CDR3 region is CASSFIPSGEQFF. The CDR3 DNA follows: TGTGCCAGCAGCTTTATACCTAGCGGGGAGCAGTTCTTC.

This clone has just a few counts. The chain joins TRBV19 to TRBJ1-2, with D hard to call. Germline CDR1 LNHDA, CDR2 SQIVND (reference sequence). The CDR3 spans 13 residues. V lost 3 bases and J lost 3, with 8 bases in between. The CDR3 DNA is TGTGCCAGTAGTATCAATGGGGACTATGGCTACACCTTC. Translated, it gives CASSINGDYGYTF.